Shown below are 7 T cell receptor beta chains from a single sample sequenced in a study of regulatory T cells in long-lasting Graves disease. Time point specified: persistent/refractory GD, antithyroid drugs over 5 years with positive TRAb. Scientists built the TCR library using RNA that was extracted from PBMCs. Relying on iRepertoire HTBI primers and Arm-PCR of CDR3 regions, the team built TCR beta libraries. TCRdb recomputed calls from the multiplex PCR reads with MiXCR, one row per CDR3 protein. The sample contains hundreds of thousands of distinct CDR3 sequences, 30% of which appear only once. This specimen was peripheral blood mononuclear cells (PBMCs), taken when the disease was refractory, from a patient treated with antithyroid drugs. These receptor sequences come from a female donor with Graves disease.

The table lists this clonotype with a few counts. V is TRBV6-9 and J is TRBJ2-7; D unclear. CDR3 size: 16 residues. Germline CDR1 is MNHGY and CDR2 is SVAAGI. V was trimmed by 3 bases and J by 0 bases, leaving 15 bases between them. CDR3 in DNA: TGTGCCAGCAGTTACGACGGAGCCTCAAGCTCCTACGAGCAGTACTTC. It is translated as CASSYDGASSSYEQYF.

The genes are TRBV5-1 and TRBJ2-7; D is possibly TRBD2 (5 bases). The CDR3 extends over 16 amino acids. The V gene's germline CDR1 is SGHRS and CDR2 YFSETQ. V lost 0 bases and J lost 3, with 16 bases in between. The chain's CDR3 is CASSLALGGEGYEQYF. The CDR3 DNA reads TGCGCCAGCAGCTTGGCCTTGGGCGGAGAGGGCTACGAGCAGTACTTC.

The chain is built from TRBV24-1 and TRBJ1-4, with 9 bases lining up with TRBD1. Trimming at V came to 4 bases and at J to 5 bases, leaving 4 bases not matched to a gene. CDR1 and CDR2 from the germline V gene are KGHDR and SFDVKD. The CDR3 has 15 amino acids. CDR3 sequence reads: CATSDLGTGNEKLFF. In DNA form, the CDR3 reads TGTGCCACCAGTGACCTCGGGACAGGGAATGAAAAACTGTTTTTT.

The CDR3 DNA is TGTGCCAGCACCACAAGTGTCGGGTCTGAAGCTGAGCAGTTCTTC. Translation: CASTTSVGSEAEQFF. The chain employs TRBV6-2 or TRBV6-3 and TRBJ2-1; the D is unclear. The CDR3 totals 15 residues. The V gene lost 7 bases and the J gene lost 9 bases, with 22 bases spanning the gap. Germline CDR1 and CDR2: MNHEY and SVGEGT.

This chain links TRBV3-1 with TRBJ2-7; unclear D gene. In germline, CDR1 is LGHDT, CDR2 YNNKEL (reference sequence). The CDR3 extends over 12 amino acids. V lost 3 bases and J 4 bases, leaving 7 bases between the germline ends. The CDR3 sequence: CASSQNGYEQYF. CDR3 DNA sequence: TGTGCCAGCAGCCAGAACGGGTACGAGCAGTACTTC.

The rearrangement links TRBV5-1 to TRBJ2-1, with D maybe TRBD2 (6 bases). Trimming stripped 0 bases from V and 0 bases from J, with 10 bases between. This CDR3 comprises 16 residues. Germline lookup yields CDR1 SGHRS and CDR2 YFSETQ. The CDR3 DNA follows: TGCGCCAGCAGCTTGGCCGGGAGAGTCTCCTACAATGAGCAGTTCTTC. This codes for CASSLAGRVSYNEQFF. The full variable domain, in which reference TRBV5-1 and TRBJ2-1 provide the parts outside the CDR3, is KAGVTQTPRYLIKTRGQQVTLSCSPISGHRSVSWYQQTPGQGLQFLFEYFSETQRNKGNFPGRFSGRQFSNSRSEMNVSTLELGDSALYLCASSLAGRVSYNEQFFGPGTRLTVL.

This chain uses TRBV20-1 with TRBJ2-7; D is uncertain. CDR1 DFQATT and CDR2 SNEGSKA come from the germline V gene (reference sequence). CDR3 length: 14 residues. V dropped 6 bases and J dropped 5 bases, with 20 bases sitting between them. In DNA, the CDR3 is TGCAGTGCGCCGACCGATTCGGGCATCCACGAGCAGTACTTC. Protein: CSAPTDSGIHEQYF.